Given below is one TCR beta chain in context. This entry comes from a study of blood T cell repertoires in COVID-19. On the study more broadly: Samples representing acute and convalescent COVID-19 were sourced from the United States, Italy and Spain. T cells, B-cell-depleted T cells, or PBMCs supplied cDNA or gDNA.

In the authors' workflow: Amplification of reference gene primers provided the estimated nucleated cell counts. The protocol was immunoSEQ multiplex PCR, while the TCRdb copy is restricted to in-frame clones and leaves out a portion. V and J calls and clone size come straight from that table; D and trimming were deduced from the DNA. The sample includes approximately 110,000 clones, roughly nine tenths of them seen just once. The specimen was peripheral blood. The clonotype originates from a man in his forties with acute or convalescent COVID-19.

CDR3 nucleotides: TGTGCCAGTAGGGATACAGGGGGGCAGCCCCAGCATTTT. This encodes CASRDTGGQPQHF. The chain couples TRBV19 to TRBJ1-5; 8 bases are a match to TRBD1. This CDR3 has 13 residues. The trim removed 6 bases at V and 7 bases at J, leaving 5 bases unmatched. Per germline, CDR1 LNHDA and CDR2 SQIVND (reference sequence).